This is a list of T cell receptor beta chains from one sample in a study of cytomegalovirus exposure and HLA in healthy donors. Some clones are missing from TCRdb's copy, which holds only in-frame ones; the method was immunoSEQ multiplex PCR. The repertoire includes 100,000 to 120,000 clones, around four fifths of them detected once, and about 2.9% sits in the top ten. The specimen was PBMCs. The receptors were gathered from a woman between 55 and 75 years old in good health and CMV-seropositive. The CDR3 runs from the conserved cysteine through the conserved F or W. The D gene is left open where the match is weak. Not all rows give a size; the values are once, few, many and, for expanded clones, a class.

cdr3_nt: TGTGCCAGCAGTGCTACAGGGGATGAAAAACTGTTTTTT; cdr3_aa: CASSATGDEKLFF; clone_size: once; d_call: TRBD1; j_call: TRBJ1-4; v_call: TRBV27
cdr3_nt: TGTGCCAGCAGTCACACTAGGAGAGCGGTTCATGAGCAGTTCTTC; cdr3_aa: CASSHTRRAVHEQFF; clone_size: once; d_call: .; j_call: TRBJ2-1; v_call: TRBV11-1
cdr3_nt: TGTGCCAGTCGTCCAGGGTTAATCGGGACCCAGTACTTC; cdr3_aa: CASRPGLIGTQYF; clone_size: .; d_call: .; j_call: TRBJ2-5; v_call: TRBV19
cdr3_nt: TGTGCCAGCAGTAGGACAGGTCCGTACGAGCAGTACTTC; cdr3_aa: CASSRTGPYEQYF; clone_size: .; d_call: TRBD1; j_call: TRBJ2-7; v_call: TRBV6-1
cdr3_nt: TGTGCCAGCCGGACAGGCTCCCTCTCTGGGGCCAACGTCCTGACTTTC; cdr3_aa: CASRTGSLSGANVLTF; clone_size: .; d_call: TRBD1; j_call: TRBJ2-6; v_call: TRBV7-9
cdr3_nt: TGCAGCGTCCTCAGACAGGGGACCTCTGTCGAGCAGTACTTC; cdr3_aa: CSVLRQGTSVEQYF; clone_size: .; d_call: TRBD1; j_call: TRBJ2-7; v_call: TRBV29-1
cdr3_nt: TGTGCCATCAGTGAGTCCAGGTACGAGCAGTACTTC; cdr3_aa: CAISESRYEQYF; clone_size: .; d_call: .; j_call: TRBJ2-7; v_call: TRBV10-3
cdr3_nt: TGTGCCAGCAGTGCCCCAGGGGGCGCAACTAATGAAAAACTGTTTTTT; cdr3_aa: CASSAPGGATNEKLFF; clone_size: .; d_call: TRBD1; j_call: TRBJ1-4; v_call: TRBV6-1
cdr3_nt: TGTGCCAGCAGCAATGCCTACAGGGGTCTTTGTTGGGGGCAGGACACCGGGGAGCTGTTTTTT; cdr3_aa: CASSNAYRGLCWGQDTGELFF; clone_size: once; d_call: .; j_call: TRBJ2-2; v_call: TRBV21-1
cdr3_nt: TGTGCCAGCAGCACAAACAGGGGGCTGGCTAATGAAAAACTGTTTTTT; cdr3_aa: CASSTNRGLANEKLFF; clone_size: few; d_call: TRBD1; j_call: TRBJ1-4; v_call: TRBV5-6
cdr3_nt: TGTGCCAGCAGCCCGGAAGCGGGAGGTGCTCCCGAGCAGTACTTC; cdr3_aa: CASSPEAGGAPEQYF; clone_size: .; d_call: TRBD2; j_call: TRBJ2-7; v_call: TRBV7-6
cdr3_nt: TGTGCCAGTAGTGATTGGGCTAGCGGACGCACCGGGGAGCTGTTTTTT; cdr3_aa: CASSDWASGRTGELFF; clone_size: .; d_call: TRBD2; j_call: TRBJ2-2; v_call: TRBV19
cdr3_nt: TGTGCCAGCAGTCCCTACCAGGGAACAGATACGCAGTATTTT; cdr3_aa: CASSPYQGTDTQYF; clone_size: .; d_call: .; j_call: TRBJ2-3; v_call: TRBV6-5
cdr3_nt: TGTGCCAGCAGCTTCCCGTACAATGAGCAGTTCTTC; cdr3_aa: CASSFPYNEQFF; clone_size: few; d_call: .; j_call: TRBJ2-1; v_call: TRBV7-9
cdr3_nt: TGCGCCAGCAGCCGCCAAGAAACTACTAGCGGCATCGGCGAGCAGTACTTC; cdr3_aa: CASSRQETTSGIGEQYF; clone_size: .; d_call: TRBD2; j_call: TRBJ2-7; v_call: TRBV5-1
cdr3_nt: TGTGCCAGCAGCTTAGGAGGGAACACCGGGGAGCTGTTTTTT; cdr3_aa: CASSLGGNTGELFF; clone_size: .; d_call: .; j_call: TRBJ2-2; v_call: TRBV7-8
cdr3_nt: TGCGCCAGCAGCTTGACTAGCGGGAGGTACAATGAGCAGTTCTTC; cdr3_aa: CASSLTSGRYNEQFF; clone_size: .; d_call: TRBD2; j_call: TRBJ2-1; v_call: TRBV5-1
cdr3_nt: TGTGCCAGCAGTTGGGGAGCGGGACTCACAGATACGCAGTATTTT; cdr3_aa: CASSWGAGLTDTQYF; clone_size: .; d_call: TRBD2; j_call: TRBJ2-3; v_call: TRBV6-5
cdr3_nt: TGTGCCAGCAGCTCATACGCCGGGACAGGGGGCTATCAGCCCCAGCATTTT; cdr3_aa: CASSSYAGTGGYQPQHF; clone_size: .; d_call: TRBD1; j_call: TRBJ1-5; v_call: TRBV7-9
cdr3_nt: TGTGCCAGCAAAGCCGACAGGGGAGGAACCACTGAAGCTTTCTTT; cdr3_aa: CASKADRGGTTEAFF; clone_size: few; d_call: TRBD1; j_call: TRBJ1-1; v_call: TRBV28
cdr3_nt: TGCAGCATTTGTTCCCCGGGACTAGCCAACAATGAGCAGTTCTTC; cdr3_aa: CSICSPGLANNEQFF; clone_size: .; d_call: TRBD2; j_call: TRBJ2-1; v_call: TRBV29-1